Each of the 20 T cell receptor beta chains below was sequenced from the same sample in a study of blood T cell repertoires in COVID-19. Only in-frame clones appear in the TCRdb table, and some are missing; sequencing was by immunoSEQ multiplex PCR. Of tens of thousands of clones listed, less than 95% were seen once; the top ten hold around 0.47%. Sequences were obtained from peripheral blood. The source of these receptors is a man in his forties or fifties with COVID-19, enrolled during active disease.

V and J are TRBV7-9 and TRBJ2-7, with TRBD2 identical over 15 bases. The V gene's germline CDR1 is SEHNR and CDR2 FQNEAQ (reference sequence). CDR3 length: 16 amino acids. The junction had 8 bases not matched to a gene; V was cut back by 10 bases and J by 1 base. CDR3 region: CATSGTSGRFSYEQYF. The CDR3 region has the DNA TGTGCCACATCCGGGACTAGCGGGAGGTTTTCCTACGAGCAGTACTTC.

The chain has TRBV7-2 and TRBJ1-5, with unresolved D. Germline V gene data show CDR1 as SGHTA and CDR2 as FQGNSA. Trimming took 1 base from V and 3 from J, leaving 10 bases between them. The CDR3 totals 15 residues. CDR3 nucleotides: TGTGCCAGCAGCTTAGGAGGGAGTGTCAATCAGCCCCAGCATTTT. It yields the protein CASSLGGSVNQPQHF.

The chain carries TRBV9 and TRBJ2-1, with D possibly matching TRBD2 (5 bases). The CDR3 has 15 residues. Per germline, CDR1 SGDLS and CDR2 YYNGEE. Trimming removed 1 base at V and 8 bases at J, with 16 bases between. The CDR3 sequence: CASSVSGKSPDEQFF. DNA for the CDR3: TGTGCCAGCAGCGTATCGGGGAAATCGCCGGATGAGCAGTTCTTC.

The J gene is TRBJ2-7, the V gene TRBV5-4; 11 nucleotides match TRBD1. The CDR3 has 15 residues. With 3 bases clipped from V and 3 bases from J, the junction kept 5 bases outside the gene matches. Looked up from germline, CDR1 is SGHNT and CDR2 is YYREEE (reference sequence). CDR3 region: CASSYSGTGGYEQYF. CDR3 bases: TGTGCCAGCAGCTATTCCGGGACAGGGGGCTACGAGCAGTACTTC. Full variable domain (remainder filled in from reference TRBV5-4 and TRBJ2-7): ETGVTQSPTHLIKTRGQQVTLRCSSQSGHNTVSWYQQALGQGPQFIFQYYREEENGRGNFPPRFSGLQFPNYSSELNVNALELDDSALYLCASSYSGTGGYEQYFGPGTRLTVT.

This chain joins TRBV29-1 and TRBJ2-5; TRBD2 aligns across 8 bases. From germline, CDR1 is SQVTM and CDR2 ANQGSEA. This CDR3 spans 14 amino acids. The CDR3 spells CSGGAGALGETQYF. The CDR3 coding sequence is TGCAGTGGGGGAGCGGGAGCTCTGGGGGAGACCCAGTACTTC.

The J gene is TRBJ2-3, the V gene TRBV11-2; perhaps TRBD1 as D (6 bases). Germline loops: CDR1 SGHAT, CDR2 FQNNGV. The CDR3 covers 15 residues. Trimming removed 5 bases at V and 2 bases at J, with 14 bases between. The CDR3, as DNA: TGTGCCAGCAGCCCGACGACAGGTACCACAGATACGCAGTATTTT. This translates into CASSPTTGTTDTQYF.

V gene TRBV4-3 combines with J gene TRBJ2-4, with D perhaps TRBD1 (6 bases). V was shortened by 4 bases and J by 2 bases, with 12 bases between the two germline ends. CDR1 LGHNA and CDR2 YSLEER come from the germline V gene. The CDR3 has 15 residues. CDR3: CASSRATGSKNIQYF. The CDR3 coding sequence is TGCGCCAGCAGCCGAGCAACAGGGTCCAAAAACATTCAGTACTTC.

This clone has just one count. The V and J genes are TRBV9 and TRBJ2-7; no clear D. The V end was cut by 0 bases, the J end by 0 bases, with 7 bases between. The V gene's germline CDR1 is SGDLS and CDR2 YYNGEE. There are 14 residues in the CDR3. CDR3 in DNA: TGTGCCAGCAGCGTAGTTCCGAGCTCCTACGAGCAGTACTTC. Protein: CASSVVPSSYEQYF.

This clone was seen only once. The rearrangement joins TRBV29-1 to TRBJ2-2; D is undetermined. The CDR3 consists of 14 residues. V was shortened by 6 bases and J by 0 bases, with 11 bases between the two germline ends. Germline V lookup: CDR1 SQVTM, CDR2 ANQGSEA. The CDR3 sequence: CSVGVRTNTGELFF. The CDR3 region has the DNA TGCAGCGTAGGAGTACGGACGAACACCGGGGAGCTGTTTTTT.

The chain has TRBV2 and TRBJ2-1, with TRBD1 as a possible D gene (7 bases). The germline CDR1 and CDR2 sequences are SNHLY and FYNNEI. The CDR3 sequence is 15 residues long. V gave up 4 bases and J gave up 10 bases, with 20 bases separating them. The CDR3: CASSGGGERVFEQFF. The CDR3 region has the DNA TGTGCCAGCAGTGGAGGGGGCGAGCGGGTTTTCGAGCAGTTCTTC.

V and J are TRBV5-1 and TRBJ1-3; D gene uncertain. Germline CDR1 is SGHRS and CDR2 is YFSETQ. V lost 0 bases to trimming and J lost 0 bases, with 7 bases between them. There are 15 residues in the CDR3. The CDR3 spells CASSLGQVSGNTIYF. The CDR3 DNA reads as TGCGCCAGCAGCTTGGGACAAGTCTCTGGAAACACCATATATTTT. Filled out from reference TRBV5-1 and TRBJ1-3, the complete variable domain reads KAGVTQTPRYLIKTRGQQVTLSCSPISGHRSVSWYQQTPGQGLQFLFEYFSETQRNKGNFPGRFSGRQFSNSRSEMNVSTLELGDSALYLCASSLGQVSGNTIYFGEGSWLTVV.

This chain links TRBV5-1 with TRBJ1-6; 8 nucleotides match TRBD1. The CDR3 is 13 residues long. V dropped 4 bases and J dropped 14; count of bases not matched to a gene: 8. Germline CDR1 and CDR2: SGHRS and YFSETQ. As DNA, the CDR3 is TGCGCCAGCAGCGCACAGACAGGGGACACCCTCCACTTT. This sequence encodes CASSAQTGDTLHF.

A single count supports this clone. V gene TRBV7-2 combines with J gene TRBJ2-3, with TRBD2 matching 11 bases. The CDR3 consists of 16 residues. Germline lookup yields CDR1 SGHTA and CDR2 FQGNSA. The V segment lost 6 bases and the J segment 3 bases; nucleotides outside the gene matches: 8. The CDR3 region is CASSLTSGRWTDTQYF. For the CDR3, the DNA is TGTGCCAGCAGTCTAACTAGCGGGAGATGGACAGATACGCAGTATTTT.

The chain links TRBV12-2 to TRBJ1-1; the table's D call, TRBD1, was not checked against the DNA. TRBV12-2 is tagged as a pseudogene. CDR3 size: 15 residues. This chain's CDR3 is CASRQPTGKNTEAFF. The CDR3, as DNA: TGTGCAAGTCGGCAGCCGACAGGCAAGAACACTGAAGCTTTCTTT.

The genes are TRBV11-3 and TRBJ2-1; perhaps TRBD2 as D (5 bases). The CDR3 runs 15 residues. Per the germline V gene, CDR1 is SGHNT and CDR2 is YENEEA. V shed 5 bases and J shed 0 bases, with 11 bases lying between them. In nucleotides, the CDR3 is TGTGCCAGCAGCCTCGACGGGGACTCCTACAATGAGCAGTTCTTC. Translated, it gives CASSLDGDSYNEQFF.

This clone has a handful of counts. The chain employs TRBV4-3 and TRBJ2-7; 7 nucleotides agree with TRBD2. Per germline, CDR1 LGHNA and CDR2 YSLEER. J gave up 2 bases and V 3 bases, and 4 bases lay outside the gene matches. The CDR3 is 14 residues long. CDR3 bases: TGCGCCAGCAGCCATGGACTAGGAACCTACGAGCAGTACTTC. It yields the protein CASSHGLGTYEQYF.

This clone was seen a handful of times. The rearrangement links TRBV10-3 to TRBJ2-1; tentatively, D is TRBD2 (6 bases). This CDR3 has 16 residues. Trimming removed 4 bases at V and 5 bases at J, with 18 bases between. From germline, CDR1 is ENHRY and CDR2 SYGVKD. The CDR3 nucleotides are TGTGCCATCAGTGCCACGGGAGACTCATGGAACAATGAGCAGTTCTTC. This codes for CAISATGDSWNNEQFF.

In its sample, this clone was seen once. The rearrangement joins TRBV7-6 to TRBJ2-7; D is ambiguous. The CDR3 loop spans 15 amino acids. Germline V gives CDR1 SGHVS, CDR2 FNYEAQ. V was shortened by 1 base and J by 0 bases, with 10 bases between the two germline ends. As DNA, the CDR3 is TGTGCCAGCAGCTTAGGGAGTCTGAGCTCCTACGAGCAGTACTTC. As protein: CASSLGSLSSYEQYF.

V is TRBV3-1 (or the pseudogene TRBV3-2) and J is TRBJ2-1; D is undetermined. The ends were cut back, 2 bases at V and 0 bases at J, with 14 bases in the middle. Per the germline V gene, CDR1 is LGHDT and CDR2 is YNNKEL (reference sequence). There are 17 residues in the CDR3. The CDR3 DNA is TGTGCCAGCAGCCAAAAAGGAGTAACCTTCTCCTACAATGAGCAGTTCTTC. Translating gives CASSQKGVTFSYNEQFF.

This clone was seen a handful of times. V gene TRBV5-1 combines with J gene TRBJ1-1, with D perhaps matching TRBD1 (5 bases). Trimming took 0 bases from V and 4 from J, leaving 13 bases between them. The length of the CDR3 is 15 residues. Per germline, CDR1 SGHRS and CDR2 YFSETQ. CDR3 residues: CASSLESPGITEAFF. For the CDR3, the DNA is TGCGCCAGCAGCTTGGAGTCTCCAGGGATCACTGAAGCTTTCTTT.